These 10 T cell receptor beta chains came from one sample sequenced in a study of CD8+CD57+ T cells in acquired aplastic anemia. All patients picked for sequencing had shown, by flow cytometry, an expansion of CD8+CD57+ cells. Investigators profiled TCR beta VDJ and CDR3 from genomic DNA template. Using its own MiXCR run on the reads, TCRdb lists one record per CDR3 protein. Of approximately 470,000 distinct CDR3 sequences listed, around 30% are singletons. The sequenced material came from sorted CD4+, CD8+, or CD8+CD57+ T cells (not recorded which) from PBMCs. The receptors were sampled from a human donor with aplastic anemia.

The chain couples TRBV12-3 or TRBV12-4 to TRBJ2-1, with 13 bases matching TRBD2. CDR3 length: 17 residues. V gave up 5 bases and J gave up 7 bases; unmatched junction bases: 11. The CDR3 DNA is TGTGCCAGCAGTCCCCTGGGACTAGCGGGAAAAACGAATGAGCAGTTCTTC. Protein sequence: CASSPLGLAGKTNEQFF.

This clonotype was counted at least ten times. V and J are TRBV10-3 and TRBJ1-2; D gene unclear. The CDR3 is 11 amino acids. V shed 2 bases and J shed 5 bases, with 3 bases lying between them. Germline V gene data show CDR1 as ENHRY and CDR2 as SYGVKD. The CDR3 reads CAISEVYGYTF. In DNA form, the CDR3 reads TGTGCCATCAGTGAGGTTTATGGCTACACCTTC.

The V and J genes are TRBV25-1 and TRBJ2-1; 13 positions agree with TRBD2. Trimming at V came to 6 bases and at J to 10 bases, leaving 3 bases not matched to a gene. CDR3 length equals 13 residues. The germline CDR1 and CDR2 sequences are MGHDK and SYGVNS. CDR3 nucleotides: TGTGCCAGCAGAACTAGCGGGAGGGGCGAGCAGTTCTTC. Translated: CASRTSGRGEQFF.

This clonotype came up a few times. The germline gene is not matched at one end of the junction; a read error may be the cause. The genes are TRBV3-1 and TRBJ1-3; no reliable D call. CDR1 is LGHDT, CDR2 YNNKEL, per germline (reference sequence). The CDR3 totals 13 residues. The CDR3 region is CASSQDGNSPPHF. Here the CDR3 DNA reads TGTGCCAGCAGCCAAGATGGGAACAGTCCCCCGCATTTT.

This clonotype came up many times. V usage is TRBV5-1 and J usage is TRBJ2-7; TRBD2 matches at 12 bases. V dropped 0 bases and J dropped 2; count of bases not matched to a gene: 3. The V gene's germline CDR1 is SGHRS and CDR2 YFSETQ. The length of the CDR3 is 16 residues. CDR3 loop: CASSLALAGGTYEQYF. CDR3 nucleotides: TGCGCCAGCAGCTTGGCACTAGCGGGAGGCACCTACGAGCAGTACTTC. Combining the CDR3 with reference TRBV5-1 and TRBJ2-7 gives the whole variable domain KAGVTQTPRYLIKTRGQQVTLSCSPISGHRSVSWYQQTPGQGLQFLFEYFSETQRNKGNFPGRFSGRQFSNSRSEMNVSTLELGDSALYLCASSLALAGGTYEQYFGPGTRLTVT.

This clonotype was seen a handful of times. With a much larger clone just one base away, this may be a read error. This rearrangement joins TRBV15 to TRBJ1-3; no clear D gene. The CDR3 is 16 amino acids. CDR1 LNHNV and CDR2 YYDKDF come from the germline V gene (reference sequence). The CDR3 region is CATSRDLGVIGNAIYF. DNA of the CDR3: TGTGCCACCAGCAGAGATCTCGGGGTGATTGGAAACGCCATATATTTT. The variable domain in full, completed from reference TRBV15 and TRBJ1-3, reads DAMVIQNPRYQVTQFGKPVTLSCSQTLNHNVMYWYQQKSSQAPKLLFHYYDKDFNNEADTPDNFQSRRPNTSFCFLDIRSPGLGDTAMYLCATSRDLGVIGNAIYFGEGSWLTVV.

The genes are TRBV6-1 and TRBJ2-7, with D unresolved. The CDR3 length is 13 residues. Deletions cut 8 bases from V and 4 bases from J, with 15 bases between. CDR1 and CDR2 (germline): MNHNS, SASEGT. As DNA, the CDR3 is TGTGCCAGCTGGCCTCTGGGAAGGTACGAGCAGTACTTC. Translation: CASWPLGRYEQYF.

In regard to this clonotype: This sequence may be a read error, since a much larger clone differs from it by one base. CDR3 sequence (DNA): TGCAGCGTTGGGGGCCGGATCCCTAGCTATGGCTACACCTTC. This codes for CSVGGRIPSYGYTF. The chain uses TRBV29-1 and TRBJ1-2; possibly TRBD1 for D (5 bases). Germline CDR1 is SQVTM and CDR2 is ANQGSEA. The CDR3 is 14 residues long. The V end was cut by 4 bases, the J end by 4 bases, with 16 bases between. The full variable domain, rest sourced from reference TRBV29-1 and TRBJ1-2, is SAVISQKPSRDICQRGTSLTIQCQVDSQVTMMFWYRQQPGQSLTLIATANQGSEATYESGFVIDKFPISRPNLTFSTLTVSNMSPEDSSIYLCSVGGRIPSYGYTFGSGTRLTVV.

The rearrangement links TRBV7-8 to TRBJ2-2, with a possible D match to TRBD2 (5 bases). Per germline, CDR1 SGHVS and CDR2 FQNEAQ. The V end lost 6 bases, the J end lost 4 bases, and 18 bases lay between the germline ends. The CDR3 totals 16 residues. The CDR3 sequence: CASSPGGRVGTGELFF. The CDR3 nucleotides are TGTGCCAGCAGTCCCGGCGGGCGGGTAGGCACCGGGGAGCTGTTTTTT.

A word on this clonotype: This may be a read error: a much more frequent sequence differs by one nucleotide. It is likely a read error, because the conserved phenylalanine at the end of the CDR3 is missing. The rearrangement uses TRBV20-1 and TRBJ2-7; the D is unclear. V lost 2 bases and J 3 bases, leaving 8 bases between the germline ends. The CDR3 loop spans 12 amino acids. In germline, CDR1 is DFQATT, CDR2 SNEGSKA (reference sequence). The CDR3 here is CSARSDGYEQYL. CDR3 nucleotides: TGCAGTGCTAGATCAGACGGCTACGAGCAGTACCTC.